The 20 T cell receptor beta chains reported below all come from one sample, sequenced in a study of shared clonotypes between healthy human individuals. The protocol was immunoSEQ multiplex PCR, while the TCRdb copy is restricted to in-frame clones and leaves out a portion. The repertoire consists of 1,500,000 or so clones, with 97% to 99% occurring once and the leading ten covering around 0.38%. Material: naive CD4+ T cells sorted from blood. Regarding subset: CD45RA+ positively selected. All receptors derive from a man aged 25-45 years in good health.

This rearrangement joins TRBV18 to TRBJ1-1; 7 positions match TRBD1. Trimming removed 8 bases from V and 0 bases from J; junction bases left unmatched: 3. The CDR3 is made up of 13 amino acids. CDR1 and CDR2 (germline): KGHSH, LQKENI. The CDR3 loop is CASIGQVNTEAFF. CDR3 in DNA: TGTGCCAGCATAGGACAGGTGAACACTGAAGCTTTCTTT.

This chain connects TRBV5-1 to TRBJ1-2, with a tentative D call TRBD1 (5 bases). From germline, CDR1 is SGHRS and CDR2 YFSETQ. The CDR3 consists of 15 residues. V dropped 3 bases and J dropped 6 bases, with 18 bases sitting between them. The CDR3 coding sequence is TGCGCCAGCAGCTCCGGGGACCCCGAGGGGCATGGCTACACCTTC. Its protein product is CASSSGDPEGHGYTF.

CDR3 nucleotide sequence: TGTGCCAGCAGCGTAGAGGCCCACAACAGAGATACGCAGTATTTT. Amino acids: CASSVEAHNRDTQYF. The rearrangement joins TRBV9 to TRBJ2-3; D is undetermined. The V end lost 0 bases, the J end lost 5 bases, and 13 bases lay between the germline ends. The CDR3 covers 15 residues. The germline CDR1 and CDR2 sequences are SGDLS and YYNGEE. Supplemented by reference TRBV9 and TRBJ2-3, the full variable domain reads DSGVTQTPKHLITATGQRVTLRCSPRSGDLSVYWYQQSLDQGLQFLIQYYNGEERAKGNILERFSAQQFPDLHSELNLSSLELGDSALYFCASSVEAHNRDTQYFGPGTRLTVL.

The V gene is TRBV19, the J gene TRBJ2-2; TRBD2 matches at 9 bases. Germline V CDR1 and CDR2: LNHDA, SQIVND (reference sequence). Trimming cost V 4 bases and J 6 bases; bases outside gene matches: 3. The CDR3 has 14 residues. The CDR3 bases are TGTGCCAGTAGTAAGAGCGGGAGGTCCGGGGAGCTGTTTTTT. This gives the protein CASSKSGRSGELFF.

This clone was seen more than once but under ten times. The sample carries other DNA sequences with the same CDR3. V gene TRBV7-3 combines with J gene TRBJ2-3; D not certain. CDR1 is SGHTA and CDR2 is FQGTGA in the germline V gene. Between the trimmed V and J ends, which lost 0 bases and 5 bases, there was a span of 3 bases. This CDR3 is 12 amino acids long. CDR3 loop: CASSLTGDTQYF. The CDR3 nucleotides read TGTGCCAGCAGCTTAACGGGAGATACGCAGTATTTT.

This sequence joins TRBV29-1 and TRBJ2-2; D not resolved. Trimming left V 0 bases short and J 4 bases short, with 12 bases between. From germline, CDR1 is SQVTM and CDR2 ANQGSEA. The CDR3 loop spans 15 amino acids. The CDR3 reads CSVEEYPASTGELFF. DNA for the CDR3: TGCAGCGTTGAAGAGTATCCAGCGAGCACCGGGGAGCTGTTTTTT.

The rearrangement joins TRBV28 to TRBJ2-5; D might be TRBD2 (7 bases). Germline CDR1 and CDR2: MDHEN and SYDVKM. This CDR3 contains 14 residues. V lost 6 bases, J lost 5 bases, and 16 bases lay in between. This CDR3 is CASRPGGPWETQYF. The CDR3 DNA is TGTGCCAGCAGACCGGGGGGCCCGTGGGAGACCCAGTACTTC. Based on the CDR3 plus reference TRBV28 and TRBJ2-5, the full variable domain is DVKVTQSSRYLVKRTGEKVFLECVQDMDHENMFWYRQDPGLGLRLIYFSYDVKMKEKGDIPEGYSVSREKKERFSLILESASTNQTSMYLCASRPGGPWETQYFGPGTRLLVL.

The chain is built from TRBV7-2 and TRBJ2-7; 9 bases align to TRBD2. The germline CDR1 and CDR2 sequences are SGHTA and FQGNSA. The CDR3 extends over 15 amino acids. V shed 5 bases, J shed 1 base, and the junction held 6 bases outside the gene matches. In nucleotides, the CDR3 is TGTGCCAGCAGCCCCTGGACTAGCGCTTCCTACGAGCAGTACTTC. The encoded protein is CASSPWTSASYEQYF.

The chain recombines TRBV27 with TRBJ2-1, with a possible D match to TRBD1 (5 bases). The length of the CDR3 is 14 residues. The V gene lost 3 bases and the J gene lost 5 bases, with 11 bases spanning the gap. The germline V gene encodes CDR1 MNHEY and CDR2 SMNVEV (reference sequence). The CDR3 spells CASSFRVTHNEQFF. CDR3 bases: TGTGCCAGCAGTTTCAGGGTCACCCACAATGAGCAGTTCTTC.

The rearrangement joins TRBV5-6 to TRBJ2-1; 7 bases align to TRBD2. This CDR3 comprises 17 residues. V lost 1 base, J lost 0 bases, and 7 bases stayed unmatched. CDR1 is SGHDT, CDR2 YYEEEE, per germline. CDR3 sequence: CASSLMVAGSSYNEQFF. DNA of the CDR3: TGTGCCAGCAGCTTGATGGTAGCGGGTTCCTCCTACAATGAGCAGTTCTTC. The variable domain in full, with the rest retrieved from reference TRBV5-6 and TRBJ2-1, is DAGVTQSPTHLIKTRGQQVTLRCSPKSGHDTVSWYQQALGQGPQFIFQYYEEEERQRGNFPDRFSGHQFPNYSSELNVNALLLGDSALYLCASSLMVAGSSYNEQFFGPGTRLTVL.

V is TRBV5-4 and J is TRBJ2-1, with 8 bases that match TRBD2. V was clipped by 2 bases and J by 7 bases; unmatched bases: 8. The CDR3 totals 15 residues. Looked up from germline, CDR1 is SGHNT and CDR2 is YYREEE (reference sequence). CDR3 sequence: CASSLPSGRGNEQFF. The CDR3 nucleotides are TGTGCCAGCAGCTTACCAAGCGGGAGAGGGAATGAGCAGTTCTTC.

CDR3 amino acids: CASNKRGGRANVLTF. CDR3 nucleotide sequence: TGTGCCAGCAACAAGCGGGGAGGGCGGGCCAACGTCCTGACTTTC. This chain joins TRBV13 and TRBJ2-6; 7 nucleotides line up with TRBD2. This CDR3 is built from 15 residues. Unmatched junction bases numbered 8, after V lost 7 bases and J lost 5 bases. Per germline, CDR1 PRHDT and CDR2 FYEKMQ (reference sequence).

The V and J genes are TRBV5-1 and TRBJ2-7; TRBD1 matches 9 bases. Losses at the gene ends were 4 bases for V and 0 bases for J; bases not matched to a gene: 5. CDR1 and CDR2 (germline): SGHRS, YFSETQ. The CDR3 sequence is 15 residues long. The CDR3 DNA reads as TGCGCCAGCAGCCAGGGGACAGGGATCTCCTACGAGCAGTACTTC. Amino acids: CASSQGTGISYEQYF.

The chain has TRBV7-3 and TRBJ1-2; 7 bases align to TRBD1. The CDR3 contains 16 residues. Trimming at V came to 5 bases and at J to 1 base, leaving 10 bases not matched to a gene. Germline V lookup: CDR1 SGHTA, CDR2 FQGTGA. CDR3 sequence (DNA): TGTGCCAGCAGCACCTGGGACAGCCAAGATAACTATGGCTACACCTTC. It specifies CASSTWDSQDNYGYTF.

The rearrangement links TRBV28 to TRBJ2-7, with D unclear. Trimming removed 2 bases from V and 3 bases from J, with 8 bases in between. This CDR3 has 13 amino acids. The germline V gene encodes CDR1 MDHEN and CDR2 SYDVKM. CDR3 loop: CASSLPHGYEQYF. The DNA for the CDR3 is TGTGCCAGCAGTTTACCCCACGGCTACGAGCAGTACTTC.

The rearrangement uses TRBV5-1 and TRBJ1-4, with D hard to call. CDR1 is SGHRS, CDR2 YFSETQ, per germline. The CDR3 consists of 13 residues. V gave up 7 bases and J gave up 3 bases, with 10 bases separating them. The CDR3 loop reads CASRTEANEKLFF. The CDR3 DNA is TGCGCCAGCCGGACCGAAGCTAATGAAAAACTGTTTTTT.

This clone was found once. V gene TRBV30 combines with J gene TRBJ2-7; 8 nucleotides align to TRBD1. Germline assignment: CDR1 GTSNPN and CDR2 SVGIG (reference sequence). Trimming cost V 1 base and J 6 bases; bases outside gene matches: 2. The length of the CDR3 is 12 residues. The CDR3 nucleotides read TGTGCCTGGAGTGCAGGGGGCCGCGAGCAGTACTTC. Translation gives CAWSAGGREQYF.

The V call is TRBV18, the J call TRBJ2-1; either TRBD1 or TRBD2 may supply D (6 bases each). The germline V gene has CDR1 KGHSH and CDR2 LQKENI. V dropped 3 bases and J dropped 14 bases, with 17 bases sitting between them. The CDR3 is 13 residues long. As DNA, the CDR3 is TGTGCCAGCTCACCCACTGTGGGGGGCTCAGAGTTCTTC. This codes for CASSPTVGGSEFF.

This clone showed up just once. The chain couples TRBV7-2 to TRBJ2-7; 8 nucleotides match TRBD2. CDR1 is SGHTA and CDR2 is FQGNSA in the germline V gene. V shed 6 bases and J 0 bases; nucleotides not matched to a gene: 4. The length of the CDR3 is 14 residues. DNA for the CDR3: TGTGCCAGCAGTAGTAGCGGGGCCTCCTACGAGCAGTACTTC. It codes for CASSSSGASYEQYF.

The CDR3 region has the DNA TGTGCCAGCAGCCTGGGGCGATTCGGGAGAAGTACAGATACGCAGTATTTT. This sequence encodes CASSLGRFGRSTDTQYF. This chain joins TRBV7-2 and TRBJ2-3, with a weak D call TRBD2 (6 bases). Germline V gives CDR1 SGHTA, CDR2 FQGNSA. Trimming shortened V by 5 bases and J by 3 bases, and 21 bases separated the two germline ends. This CDR3 is 17 amino acids long.